These T cell receptor beta chains were read from a single sample in a study of blood T cell repertoires in COVID-19. TCRdb keeps only in-frame clones here, not all; method: immunoSEQ multiplex PCR. The profile covers some 35,000 clones, with 87% appearing a single time and approximately 7.2% taken by the ten largest. The sequenced sample was peripheral blood. These receptors were collected from a human donor in a cohort sampled during active COVID-19. The CDR3 runs from the conserved cysteine through the conserved F or W. D genes are given only for firm matches. Expanded clones are given a class, and other clones once, few, many or no size at all.

CDR3nt,CDR3aa,j_gene,v_gene,d_gene,len,abundance
TGTGCCAGCAGTTTTACAGGGACAGGGGTTGAAAAACTGTTTTTT,CASSFTGTGVEKLFF,TRBJ1-4,TRBV28,TRBD1,15,once
TGTGCCAGCAGCTTGTCGGGACTGTGGATCTCCTACGAGCAGTACTTC,CASSLSGLWISYEQYF,TRBJ2-7,TRBV13,NA,16,NA
TGTGCCAGCACCCCTTCCCGGGACAGGGCGGATGAAAAACTGTTTTTT,CASTPSRDRADEKLFF,TRBJ1-4,TRBV25-1,TRBD1,16,NA
TGTGCCAGCAGCTTCCTAGCGGGAGGGCCGGATGAGCAGTTCTTC,CASSFLAGGPDEQFF,TRBJ2-1,TRBV7-9,TRBD2,15,NA
TGTGCCAGCAGCCAACTGGAGGGTACTGAAGCTTTCTTT,CASSQLEGTEAFF,TRBJ1-1,TRBV7-9,NA,13,NA
TGCGCCAGCATGAGGGATTGGACCGCAGATACGCAGTATTTT,CASMRDWTADTQYF,TRBJ2-3,TRBV4-1,NA,14,NA
TGTGCCTGGAGTGTATCGCGGGGCCTGGGAGAGACCCAGTACTTC,CAWSVSRGLGETQYF,TRBJ2-5,TRBV30,NA,15,NA
TGCGCCAGCAGCGACCGGGACAGGGCGGGGGATACGCAGTATTTT,CASSDRDRAGDTQYF,TRBJ2-3,TRBV5-1,TRBD1,15,NA
TGTGCCTGGAGCTTCCCCAGGGGGCTCCTGAACACTGAAGCTTTCTTT,CAWSFPRGLLNTEAFF,TRBJ1-1,TRBV30,TRBD1,16,NA
TGTGCCAGCAGCGGCACTAGCGGGAGGGCCGATGAGCAGTTCTTC,CASSGTSGRADEQFF,TRBJ2-1,TRBV9,TRBD2,15,NA
TGTGCCAGGTCATTGAAGAGCTCCTATAATTCACCCCTCCACTTT,CARSLKSSYNSPLHF,TRBJ1-6,TRBV2,NA,15,NA
TGTGCCAGCCGGGGGGGTACAGCCAATGAGCAGTTCTTC,CASRGGTANEQFF,TRBJ2-1,TRBV6-5,TRBD2,13,NA
TGTGCCAGCAGCTTGGCGACAGGAATTTTTAGCAATCAGCCCCAGCATTTT,CASSLATGIFSNQPQHF,TRBJ1-5,TRBV11-2,NA,17,NA
TGTGCCAGCAGCCTTGCAGGGCCTAGCTCCTACAATGAGCAGTTCTTC,CASSLAGPSSYNEQFF,TRBJ2-1,TRBV7-3,NA,16,NA
TGTGCCAGCAGCTTGACCCCTGGACAGACAAAACAGTTCTTC,CASSLTPGQTKQFF,TRBJ2-1,TRBV7-2,NA,14,NA
TGTGCCAGCAGCTTAGAAAGCACCTACGAGCAGTACTTC,CASSLESTYEQYF,TRBJ2-7,TRBV7-2,NA,13,NA
TGTGCCAGCAGTGGGTCAGGACAGGGGTATCAGCCCCAGCATTTT,CASSGSGQGYQPQHF,TRBJ1-5,TRBV2,TRBD1,15,NA
TGTGCCAGCACCACGAGTATGCTCTCTGGAAACACCATATATTTT,CASTTSMLSGNTIYF,TRBJ1-3,TRBV2,NA,15,NA
TGTGCCAGCTCAGGGCTAGCGGGGACCACCGGGGAGCTGTTTTTT,CASSGLAGTTGELFF,TRBJ2-2,TRBV18,TRBD2,15,NA
TGCGCCAGCAGGGAACGGGACAGAGGGACTAGCGGGAGTAAATATGAGCAGTTCTTC,CASRERDRGTSGSKYEQFF,TRBJ2-1,TRBV10-1,TRBD2,19,NA
TGTGCCTCCGGGGGACGAACGACCTCTACTAATGAAAAACTGTTTTTT,CASGGRTTSTNEKLFF,TRBJ1-4,TRBV28,NA,16,once
TGCGCCAGCAGCTTCCCAGGGCTGGGCGGCCAGGGGCAGTTCTTC,CASSFPGLGGQGQFF,TRBJ2-1,TRBV5-1,NA,15,NA
TGTGCCAGCAGCTTGGGTGGGAGCGGGGCAGATACGCAGTATTTT,CASSLGGSGADTQYF,TRBJ2-3,TRBV5-8,TRBD2,15,NA
TGTGCCAGCAGCTTTTGGCGGGATGGGGCCGGGGAGCTGTTTTTT,CASSFWRDGAGELFF,TRBJ2-2,TRBV5-6,NA,15,NA
TGTGCCAGCTCACCAAAAGTTACGGACACTGAAGCTTTCTTT,CASSPKVTDTEAFF,TRBJ1-1,TRBV18,NA,14,NA
TGTGCCAGCAGCTTGCGACAGGGTAATAGGAGAAACACCATATATTTT,CASSLRQGNRRNTIYF,TRBJ1-3,TRBV5-4,TRBD1,16,NA
TGTGCCAGCAGTGTTAGTACTTACGAGCAGTACTTC,CASSVSTYEQYF,TRBJ2-7,TRBV2,NA,12,NA
TGTGCCAGCAGCTTGGGGACAGGGGGCTTAGAGACCCAGTACTTC,CASSLGTGGLETQYF,TRBJ2-5,TRBV7-6,TRBD1,15,NA
TGTGCCATCAGTGAGTCCGGGTCGGGTGGAAACACTGAAGCTTTCTTT,CAISESGSGGNTEAFF,TRBJ1-1,TRBV10-3,NA,16,NA
TGTGCCAGCAGCCCGCTAGCGGTAAACACCGGGGAGCTGTTTTTT,CASSPLAVNTGELFF,TRBJ2-2,TRBV5-5,TRBD2,15,NA
TGTGCCATCAGTGGCTCTATCAACACTGAAGCTTTCTTT,CAISGSINTEAFF,TRBJ1-1,TRBV10-3,NA,13,NA
TGTGCCAGCAGCCCGGGGACAGGGTCTGGAAACACCATATATTTT,CASSPGTGSGNTIYF,TRBJ1-3,TRBV5-4,TRBD1,15,NA
TGTGCCAGCAGCCATCTAAGGGGGGGATATAGCGGGAGGGCCCATGAGCAGTTCTTC,CASSHLRGGYSGRAHEQFF,TRBJ2-1,TRBV3-1/TRBV3-2,TRBD2,19,NA
TGCGCCAGCAGCCAAGATGGGAACAGGTTGAACGAGCAGTACTTC,CASSQDGNRLNEQYF,TRBJ2-7,TRBV4-3,NA,15,NA
TGCGCCAGCAGCGTGGGACAGGGGGCAGATACGCAGTATTTT,CASSVGQGADTQYF,TRBJ2-3,TRBV5-1,TRBD1,14,NA
TGTGCCAGCTCACCCCGAGCGGGGGATGAAGCTTTCTTT,CASSPRAGDEAFF,TRBJ1-1,TRBV18,NA,13,NA
TGCGCCAGCAGGTCCGGGACAGGGCCCTACGAGCAGTACTTC,CASRSGTGPYEQYF,TRBJ2-7,TRBV5-1,TRBD1,14,NA
TGTGCCAGCTCGCGGGACAGGAACACCGGGGAGCTGTTTTTT,CASSRDRNTGELFF,TRBJ2-2,TRBV18,NA,14,NA
TGTGCCAGCAGTCTACAGGGGGGGAGCAATCAGCCCCAGCATTTT,CASSLQGGSNQPQHF,TRBJ1-5,TRBV6-2/TRBV6-3,TRBD1,15,NA
TGTGCCAGTAGCTACCGACAGGGAGGTACCTACAATGAGCAGTTCTTC,CASSYRQGGTYNEQFF,TRBJ2-1,TRBV19,NA,16,once
TGTGCCAGCAGTGATCAACTAGCCCAGCAGTACTTC,CASSDQLAQQYF,TRBJ2-7,TRBV25-1,NA,12,NA
TGCAGTGCTAGCGGGAGAGCCGAGCAGTTCTTC,CSASGRAEQFF,TRBJ2-1,TRBV20-1,NA,11,NA
TGCGCCAGCAGCGGACGGGACAGGAACACTGAAGCTTTCTTT,CASSGRDRNTEAFF,TRBJ1-1,TRBV5-1,TRBD1,14,NA
TGTGCCAGCAAAGCGGGGGGACCGAACACCGGGGAGCTGTTTTTT,CASKAGGPNTGELFF,TRBJ2-2,TRBV7-6,TRBD2,15,once
TGTGCCAGCAGTTCCCGACAGGTTTGGGAATACGAGCAGTACTTC,CASSSRQVWEYEQYF,TRBJ2-7,TRBV28,NA,15,NA
TGTGCCAGCAGCTTAGGCCCGGGCGGGGGGGCTTACGAGCAGTACTTC,CASSLGPGGGAYEQYF,TRBJ2-7,TRBV7-6,TRBD2,16,NA
TGTGCCAGCAGTTTCGCCTCGGGGGGACTTAATGAAAAACTGTTTTTT,CASSFASGGLNEKLFF,TRBJ1-4,TRBV28,NA,16,NA
TGCGCCAGCAGCTTGGCGGTGGGGGGGCCTCGGGAGACCCAGTACTTC,CASSLAVGGPRETQYF,TRBJ2-5,TRBV5-1,NA,16,NA
TGTGCCAGTAGTCCTCTGGCACTAGCGGTATCAGATACGCAGTATTTT,CASSPLALAVSDTQYF,TRBJ2-3,TRBV19,TRBD2,16,NA
TGTGCCAGCAGCGTAGGCCCGGGGGATGCTAATGAAAAACTGTTTTTT,CASSVGPGDANEKLFF,TRBJ1-4,TRBV9,NA,16,NA